Below are 6 T cell receptor beta chains sequenced from a single sample in a study of Graves' ophthalmopathy and Graves' hyperthyroidism. RNA transcripts were the source from which TCR beta CDR3 regions were amplified. An initial RT-PCR round employing HTBI primers preceded a second-round multiplex PCR. A single record per CDR3 protein comes from TCRdb applying MiXCR to the multiplex PCR reads. Here the sample spans 900,000 to 1,200,000 distinct CDR3 sequences, about 38% being singletons. The source material was peripheral blood or thyroid tissue (not recorded which). The receptors here all came from an adult man with Graves' hyperthyroidism.

The chain links TRBV12-3 or TRBV12-4 to TRBJ1-1; no definite D call. Trimming took off 5 bases at V and 2 bases at J, with 15 bases between the two ends. The CDR3 sequence is 15 residues long. CDR3 DNA: TGTGCCAGCAGTGAGCAGTACACGTTAAACACTGAAGCTTTCTTT. This sequence encodes CASSEQYTLNTEAFF.

The rearrangement links TRBV24-1 to TRBJ1-6; 9 nucleotides agree with TRBD1. This CDR3 contains 16 residues. The trim removed 3 bases at V and 7 bases at J, leaving 6 bases unmatched. Germline values: CDR1 KGHDR, CDR2 SFDVKD. CDR3 nucleotides: TGTGCCACCAGTGATGGGACAGGGAGTTGGAATTCACCCCTCCACTTT. It yields the protein CATSDGTGSWNSPLHF.

About this clonotype itself: This CDR3 fails to terminate in the conserved phenylalanine or tryptophan, so it likely reflects a read error. The chain carries TRBV7-9 and TRBJ1-6; TRBD1 is a possible D gene (5 bases). V lost 1 base to trimming and J lost 13 bases, with 5 bases between them. Germline lookup yields CDR1 SEHNR and CDR2 FQNEAQ (reference sequence). The CDR3 totals 11 residues. The CDR3 sequence: CASSLEGPLHL. DNA of the CDR3: TGTGCCAGCAGCTTAGAGGGGCCCCTCCACTTG.

This clonotype occurred many times. Here the CDR3 reads CASSPPRRTGKNTEAFF. As DNA, the CDR3 is TGTGCCAGCAGCCCACCTCGACGGACAGGGAAGAACACTGAAGCTTTCTTT. This sequence joins TRBV9 and TRBJ1-1; 8 positions agree with TRBD1. The germline CDR1 and CDR2 sequences are SGDLS and YYNGEE. V shed 4 bases, J shed 1 base, and the junction held 12 bases outside the gene matches. The CDR3 is made up of 17 amino acids.

This chain connects TRBV29-1 to TRBJ1-1, with 7 bases matching TRBD1. V was pared by 6 bases and J by 2 bases, with 15 bases of the junction left unmatched. CDR3 length: 16 residues. Germline loops: CDR1 SQVTM, CDR2 ANQGSEA. This CDR3 is CSVYTGGGQANTEAFF. The CDR3 DNA sequence: TGCAGCGTCTATACAGGAGGGGGCCAGGCAAACACTGAAGCTTTCTTT.

CDR3 amino acids: CATSREKRELFF. In DNA form, the CDR3 reads TGTGCCACCAGCAGGGAAAAGCGGGAGCTGTTTTTT. The chain has TRBV15 and TRBJ2-2; D gene unclear. V was trimmed by 3 bases and J by 9 bases, leaving 8 bases between them. This CDR3 has 12 residues. Germline V gene data show CDR1 as LNHNV and CDR2 as YYDKDF (reference sequence). The variable domain in full, with the rest retrieved from reference TRBV15 and TRBJ2-2, is DAMVIQNPRYQVTQFGKPVTLSCSQTLNHNVMYWYQQKSSQAPKLLFHYYDKDFNNEADTPDNFQSRRPNTSFCFLDIRSPGLGDTAMYLCATSREKRELFFGEGSRLTVL.